This T cell receptor beta chain was recorded in a study of blood T cells in healthy people across ages. The table lists this clonotype with a few counts. For the second PCR, which ran for about 6 to 11 cycles, a sample-barcoded 5' primer and a J-beta primer mix were used. TCRdb itself ran the 5' RACE reads through MiXCR, one entry per CDR3 protein. The table includes under 850,000 distinct CDR3 sequences, roughly 35% detected once. CDR3 length equals 18 residues. Germline CDR1 PRHDT, CDR2 FYEKMQ (reference sequence). The V and J ends lost 4 bases and 0 bases respectively, with 21 bases between them. The V and J genes are TRBV13 and TRBJ1-2, with D perhaps matching TRBD1 (5 bases). Sequencing used blood. The sequence derives from a man aged 18-30 years in good health. CDR3 sequence: CASSWRDSDIMSNYGYTF. The CDR3 coding sequence is TGTGCCAGCAGCTGGAGGGACTCTGATATTATGTCTAACTATGGCTACACCTTC.